This T cell receptor beta chain was retrieved from a study of cytomegalovirus exposure and HLA in healthy donors. Study findings and constraints: Within a later analysis, the majority of CMV-associated TCR beta chains appeared HLA-restricted.

This clone was detected a few times. What it binds is not known. This CDR3 contains 14 residues. Trimming took 10 bases from V and 6 from J, leaving 19 bases between them. Germline-derived CDR1 and CDR2 are MNHEY and SMNVEV (reference sequence). The PCR was carried out with 60 Vbeta primers and 13 Jbeta primers. Measured with immunoSEQ multiplex PCR; TCRdb has only the in-frame clones, and not every one. The sample lists about 45,000 clones; 51% were seen once. The genes are TRBV27 and TRBJ2-1; D may be TRBD2 (5 bases). The sequenced material came from PBMCs. This receptor was taken from a man aged 60 to 69 in good health and CMV-seronegative. The CDR3 DNA sequence: TGTGCCACCCGGGGAATCGCAGGTAGCAATGAGCAGTTCTTC. Protein product: CATRGIAGSNEQFF.